The 25 T cell receptor beta chains presented below share a single source sample, sequenced in a study of T cells in localized non-small cell lung cancer. Sequencing was performed with immunoSEQ multiplex PCR; in TCRdb, only in-frame clones are kept and a portion is missing. Seen here are approximately 22,000 clones, roughly 89% observed once, and the top ten hold approximately 7%. This sample comprised peripheral blood, obtained before any cancer treatment. The receptor set was obtained from a male donor aged 60 or over with stage I squamous cell lung carcinoma.

This chain uses TRBV29-1 with TRBJ1-1; D remains unclear. The ends were cut back, 5 bases at V and 3 bases at J, with 13 bases in the middle. Germline V lookup: CDR1 SQVTM, CDR2 ANQGSEA. The CDR3 is 13 amino acids. The CDR3 nucleotides are TGCAGCGTTCGGGTCGACCCCCACACTGAAGCTTTCTTT. The encoded protein is CSVRVDPHTEAFF.

The chain carries TRBV5-6 and TRBJ1-2; 7 bases align to TRBD1. The V segment lost 0 bases and the J segment 0 bases; nucleotides outside the gene matches: 8. Germline V gives CDR1 SGHDT, CDR2 YYEEEE. The CDR3 loop spans 17 amino acids. CDR3 sequence reads: CASSLGLRGQSNYGYTF. The CDR3 region has the DNA TGTGCCAGCAGCTTGGGCCTCCGGGGACAGTCTAACTATGGCTACACCTTC.

This clone has more than one count but fewer than ten. The chain uses TRBV2 and TRBJ1-1, with D unclear. This CDR3 is built from 14 residues. The germline V and J ends were trimmed by 9 bases and 2 bases, with 16 bases remaining between them. Germline CDR1 and CDR2: SNHLY and FYNNEI. The CDR3 nucleotides read TGTGCCAGTAGTATTCACGTAGTAAACACTGAAGCTTTCTTT. Its protein is CASSIHVVNTEAFF.

V gene TRBV6-5 combines with J gene TRBJ2-7, with TRBD2 matching over 7 bases. CDR3 length equals 14 residues. CDR1 and CDR2 (germline): MNHEY, SVGAGI. V dropped 5 bases and J dropped 6; count of bases not matched to a gene: 10. In DNA form, the CDR3 reads TGTGCCAGCAGTCCTCCTAGGGGAGGGCTCGAGCAGTACTTC. Its translation is CASSPPRGGLEQYF.

This clone occurred once. J is TRBJ2-3 and V is TRBV6-1, with no clear D. The germline gives CDR1 MNHNS, CDR2 SASEGT. The V gene lost 1 base and the J gene lost 8 bases, with 16 bases spanning the gap. The CDR3 runs to 15 residues. CDR3 loop: CASSEDGAFTGTQYF. The CDR3 bases are TGTGCCAGCAGTGAAGATGGAGCCTTCACGGGTACGCAGTATTTT.

The chain links TRBV4-2 to TRBJ2-7; 12 positions agree with TRBD1. The V segment lost 6 bases and the J segment 4 bases; nucleotides outside the gene matches: 7. This CDR3 is built from 15 residues. CDR1 is LGHNA and CDR2 is YNFKEQ in the germline V gene. The CDR3 coding sequence is TGTGCCAGCAGGGATGAGGGACAGGGGGCTTACGAGCAGTACTTC. This sequence encodes CASRDEGQGAYEQYF.

This clone has a handful of counts. The CDR3 coding sequence is TGTGCCAGCAGCCTGGGATTGGGGTATGGCTACACCTTC. Its translation is CASSLGLGYGYTF. V usage is TRBV14 and J usage is TRBJ1-2; D gene unclear. The length of the CDR3 is 13 residues. Trimming took off 4 bases at V and 5 bases at J, with 11 bases between the two ends. Per germline, CDR1 SGHDN and CDR2 FVKESK.

The chain combines TRBV10-3 with TRBJ1-2; TRBD1 is a possible D gene (6 bases). Germline CDR1 is ENHRY and CDR2 is SYGVKD. The length of the CDR3 is 12 residues. Trimming left V 8 bases short and J 8 bases short, with 15 bases between. CDR3 region: CAISRDNEGYTF. CDR3 nucleotides: TGTGCCATCTCCCGGGACAACGAGGGCTACACCTTC.

The CDR3 nucleotides are TGTGCCAGCAGCCCAGTGGCAGATACGCAGTATTTT. Its protein product is CASSPVADTQYF. This chain joins TRBV7-9 and TRBJ2-3, with D hard to call. Germline CDR1 SEHNR, CDR2 FQNEAQ (reference sequence). The V end lost 5 bases, the J end lost 4 bases, and 7 bases lay between the germline ends. The CDR3 has 12 amino acids. The complete variable domain, with remaining parts taken from reference TRBV7-9 and TRBJ2-3, reads DTGVSQNPRHKITKRGQNVTFRCDPISEHNRLYWYRQTLGQGPEFLTYFQNEAQLEKSRLLSDRFSAERPKGSFSTLEIQRTEQGDSAMYLCASSPVADTQYFGPGTRLTVL.

The chain carries TRBV27 and TRBJ1-5; 7 nucleotides match TRBD1. CDR1 and CDR2 (germline): MNHEY, SMNVEV (reference sequence). This CDR3 is 17 amino acids long. J lost 0 bases, V lost 2 bases, and 7 bases had no gene match. The CDR3 sequence is CASSLHQQGTSNQPQHF. CDR3 DNA sequence: TGTGCCAGCAGTTTACACCAACAGGGGACTAGCAATCAGCCCCAGCATTTT.

This chain connects TRBV10-1 to TRBJ2-7; 8 bases map to TRBD1. From germline, CDR1 is WNHNN and CDR2 SYGVQD (reference sequence). The CDR3 sequence is 14 residues long. V trimming: 4 bases; J trimming: 4 bases; junction bases outside the gene matches: 6. CDR3 in amino acids: CASSGGTGKYEQYF. The CDR3 bases are TGCGCCAGCAGTGGGGGGACAGGAAAGTACGAGCAGTACTTC.

The chain joins TRBV19 to TRBJ2-3, with D possibly being TRBD1 (6 bases). The CDR3 covers 14 residues. Per the germline V gene, CDR1 is LNHDA and CDR2 is SQIVND (reference sequence). With 5 bases removed from V and 10 bases from J, the gap between germline ends came to 19 bases. The DNA of the CDR3 is TGTGCCAGTAGTGTCGGGACACCCATTACGGCGCAGTATTTT. It yields the protein CASSVGTPITAQYF. Together with reference TRBV19 and TRBJ2-3, the CDR3 gives the full variable domain: DGGITQSPKYLFRKEGQNVTLSCEQNLNHDAMYWYRQDPGQGLRLIYYSQIVNDFQKGDIAEGYSVSREKKESFPLTVTSAQKNPTAFYLCASSVGTPITAQYFGPGTRLTVL.

CDR3 in DNA: TGTGCCAGCAGCCGTAGCGGGGAAAGCACAGATACGCAGTATTTT. It encodes CASSRSGESTDTQYF. The rearrangement uses TRBV11-3 and TRBJ2-3; 8 bases are a match to TRBD2. Germline-derived CDR1 and CDR2 are SGHNT and YENEEA. Trimming took 5 bases from V and 0 from J; bases not matched to a gene: 4. CDR3 length: 15 residues.

J is TRBJ1-1 and V is TRBV4-2, with D uncertain. Germline CDR1 reads LGHNA; CDR2 reads YNFKEQ. There are 15 residues in the CDR3. V gave up 1 base and J gave up 2 bases, with 11 bases separating them. The CDR3 sequence: CASSQASWINTEAFF. As DNA, the CDR3 is TGTGCCAGCAGCCAAGCGTCCTGGATTAACACTGAAGCTTTCTTT.

This sequence joins TRBV7-2 and TRBJ1-4, with D possibly matching TRBD1 (5 bases). Germline V gives CDR1 SGHTA, CDR2 FQGNSA. The CDR3 contains 16 residues. With 6 bases removed from V and 1 base from J, the gap between germline ends came to 15 bases. CDR3 nucleotide sequence: TGTGCCAGCAGTTATACAGGTCTAGAAACTAATGAAAAACTGTTTTTT. It codes for CASSYTGLETNEKLFF. The entire variable domain, with the rest obtained from reference TRBV7-2 and TRBJ1-4, is as follows: GAGVSQSPSNKVTEKGKDVELRCDPISGHTALYWYRQSLGQGLEFLIYFQGNSAPDKSGLPSDRFSAERTGGSVSTLTIQRTQQEDSAVYLCASSYTGLETNEKLFFGSGTQLSVL.

The chain joins TRBV27 to TRBJ1-3; D unresolved. The V gene lost 5 bases and the J gene lost 7 bases, with 12 bases spanning the gap. The germline V gene has CDR1 MNHEY and CDR2 SMNVEV (reference sequence). This CDR3 has 13 residues. CDR3 bases: TGTGCCAGCAGTCCCGCCCCCCCGAACACCATATATTTT. Its translation is CASSPAPPNTIYF.

The chain uses TRBV9 and TRBJ2-1, with 8 bases aligning to TRBD2. J was trimmed by 2 bases and V by 4 bases; bases with no gene match: 5. CDR1 is SGDLS and CDR2 is YYNGEE in the germline V gene. The CDR3 contains 15 residues. This chain's CDR3 is CASSLPGGAYNEQFF. The CDR3 region has the DNA TGTGCCAGCAGCCTCCCCGGGGGGGCCTACAATGAGCAGTTCTTC.

The chain carries TRBV6-5 and TRBJ1-1; 8 positions match TRBD1. Germline V gene sequence: CDR1 MNHEY, CDR2 SVGAGI. The CDR3 length is 15 residues. J lost 2 bases, V lost 3 bases, and 5 bases had no gene match. CDR3: CASSYTQGANTEAFF. The CDR3 DNA follows: TGTGCCAGCAGTTATACCCAGGGGGCAAACACTGAAGCTTTCTTT.

This CDR3 reads CASSLRTGIDEQYF. CDR3 nucleotide sequence: TGTGCCAGCAGCTTGAGGACAGGGATCGACGAGCAGTACTTC. The rearrangement joins TRBV11-2 to TRBJ2-7, with 8 bases identical to TRBD1. The ends lost 3 bases at V and 5 bases at J; junction bases unmatched: 6. CDR1 and CDR2 (germline): SGHAT, FQNNGV. The CDR3 runs 14 residues.

This chain joins TRBV7-9 and TRBJ2-1, with D tentatively TRBD2 (6 bases). Germline CDR1 SEHNR, CDR2 FQNEAQ (reference sequence). This CDR3 spans 13 amino acids. Trimming removed 1 base at V and 7 bases at J, with 8 bases between. This chain's CDR3 is CASSLVRGNEQFF. In DNA, the CDR3 is TGTGCCAGCAGCTTAGTACGGGGGAATGAGCAGTTCTTC.

The chain uses TRBV19 and TRBJ2-7; 7 nucleotides match TRBD1. Germline values: CDR1 LNHDA, CDR2 SQIVND (reference sequence). The length of the CDR3 is 12 residues. The junction had 1 base not matched to a gene; V was cut back by 4 bases and J by 4 bases. For the CDR3, the DNA is TGTGCCAGTAGTACACAGGGGTACGAGCAGTACTTC. Translated: CASSTQGYEQYF.

The chain carries TRBV5-1 and TRBJ1-4; tentative D call: TRBD1 (5 bases). V gave up 4 bases and J gave up 5 bases, with 9 bases separating them. CDR3 length: 13 residues. CDR1 and CDR2 from the germline V gene are SGHRS and YFSETQ. The CDR3 nucleotides read TGCGCCAGCAGCGTGGGACCAAATGAAAAACTGTTTTTT. It translates to CASSVGPNEKLFF.

The sample holds a few counts of this clone. The genes are TRBV28 and TRBJ2-1, with 13 bases that match TRBD2. Germline V CDR1 and CDR2: MDHEN, SYDVKM. Germline trimming cut 6 bases from V and 7 bases from J; bases unmatched to any gene: 15. This CDR3 comprises 18 residues. The CDR3 nucleotides are TGTGCCAGCAGGATAACTTGGACTAGCGGGGGATCCAGGAATGAGCAGTTCTTC. This translates into CASRITWTSGGSRNEQFF.

The genes are TRBV7-2 and TRBJ1-1; tentative D call: TRBD1 (5 bases). CDR3 size: 14 residues. The V gene lost 5 bases and the J gene lost 3 bases, with 13 bases spanning the gap. The germline V gene has CDR1 SGHTA and CDR2 FQGNSA. The CDR3 spells CASSLRVIDTEAFF. The CDR3, as DNA: TGTGCCAGCAGCCTCAGGGTTATAGACACTGAAGCTTTCTTT.

The chain recombines TRBV18 with TRBJ2-2; D not resolved. CDR1 is KGHSH, CDR2 LQKENI, per germline. Trimming shortened V by 3 bases and J by 9 bases, and 5 bases separated the two germline ends. There are 11 residues in the CDR3. The CDR3 is CASSPDRELFF. The CDR3 region has the DNA TGTGCCAGCTCACCCGACCGGGAGCTGTTTTTT.